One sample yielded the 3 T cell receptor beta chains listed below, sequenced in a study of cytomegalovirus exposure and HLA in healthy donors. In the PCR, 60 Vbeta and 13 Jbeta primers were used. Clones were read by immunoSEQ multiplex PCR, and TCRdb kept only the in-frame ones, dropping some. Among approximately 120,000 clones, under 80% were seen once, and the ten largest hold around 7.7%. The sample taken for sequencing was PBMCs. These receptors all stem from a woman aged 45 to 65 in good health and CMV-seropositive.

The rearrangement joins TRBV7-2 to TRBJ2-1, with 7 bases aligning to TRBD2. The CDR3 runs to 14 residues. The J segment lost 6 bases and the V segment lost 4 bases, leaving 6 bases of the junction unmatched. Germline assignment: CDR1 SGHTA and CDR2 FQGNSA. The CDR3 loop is CASSSGGLFNEQFF. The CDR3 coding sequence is TGTGCCAGCAGCTCGGGGGGACTCTTCAATGAGCAGTTCTTC.

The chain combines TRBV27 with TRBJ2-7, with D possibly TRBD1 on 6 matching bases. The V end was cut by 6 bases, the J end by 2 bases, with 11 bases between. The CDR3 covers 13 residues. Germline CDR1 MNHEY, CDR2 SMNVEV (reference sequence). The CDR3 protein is CASSTQGTYEQYF. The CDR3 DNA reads TGTGCCAGCAGCACTCAGGGGACCTACGAGCAGTACTTC.

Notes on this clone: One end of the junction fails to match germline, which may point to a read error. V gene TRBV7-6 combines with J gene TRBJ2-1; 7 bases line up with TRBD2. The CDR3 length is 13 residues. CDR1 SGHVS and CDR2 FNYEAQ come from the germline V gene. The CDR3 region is CASSDGDYHEQFF. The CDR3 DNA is TGTGCCAGCAGCGACGGGGACTACCATGAGCAGTTCTTC.